The next 11 T cell receptor beta chains were all read from a single sample in a study of CD8+ T cells in alopecia areata. Treatment in this sample: oral pan-JAK inhibitor, 5-10 mg twice daily. In each case, RNA was isolated and then reverse transcribed into cDNA as the sequencing template. Clones were read by immunoSEQ multiplex PCR, and TCRdb kept only the in-frame ones, dropping some. The sample records 100,000 to 130,000 clones, 84% being singletons. The input for sequencing was CD8+ T cells sorted from blood, taken at week 24, from a patient treated with tofacitinib. Receptors originate from a human donor with alopecia areata.

The chain links TRBV2 to TRBJ2-1; perhaps D is TRBD1 or TRBD2 (5 bases each). V was shortened by 4 bases and J by 0 bases, with 7 bases between the two germline ends. The CDR3 extends over 14 amino acids. Germline CDR1 SNHLY, CDR2 FYNNEI. The CDR3 spells CASSAGSSYNEQFF. The CDR3 DNA follows: TGTGCCAGCAGTGCAGGGAGCTCCTACAATGAGCAGTTCTTC.

This chain connects TRBV5-1 to TRBJ2-7, with D possibly being TRBD2 (5 bases). V lost 0 bases and J 5 bases, leaving 12 bases between the germline ends. Germline V gene sequence: CDR1 SGHRS, CDR2 YFSETQ. The CDR3 spans 14 residues. CDR3 residues: CASSLGGDLDEQYF. CDR3 coding DNA: TGCGCCAGCAGCTTGGGGGGAGACCTAGACGAGCAGTACTTC.

The chain links TRBV30 to TRBJ2-2; no clear D gene. This CDR3 is built from 11 residues. The germline V gene encodes CDR1 GTSNPN and CDR2 SVGIG (reference sequence). The ends were cut back, 3 bases at V and 9 bases at J, with 8 bases in the middle. The CDR3 DNA is TGTGCCTGGAGCGATACCTGGGAGCTGTTTTTT. As protein: CAWSDTWELFF.

The V gene is TRBV4-3, the J gene TRBJ2-6; D is uncertain. Trimming took 0 bases from V and 0 from J, leaving 21 bases between them. The V gene's germline CDR1 is LGHNA and CDR2 YSLEER. This CDR3 is 21 amino acids long. CDR3 protein: CASSQDRWAQETDSGANVLTF. The DNA for the CDR3 is TGCGCCAGCAGCCAAGATCGGTGGGCTCAAGAAACCGACTCTGGGGCCAACGTCCTGACTTTC.

The chain joins TRBV29-1 to TRBJ2-2, with D unresolved. The CDR3 is 11 amino acids. Trimming cost V 5 bases and J 6 bases, with 7 bases left between them. CDR1 and CDR2 (germline): SQVTM, ANQGSEA. The CDR3 sequence: CSVLVAGELFF. The CDR3 DNA sequence: TGCAGCGTTCTGGTCGCCGGGGAGCTGTTTTTT.

The chain is built from TRBV7-9 and TRBJ2-7, with D possibly matching TRBD1 (6 bases). Germline V gene lookup returns CDR1 SEHNR and CDR2 FQNEAQ (reference sequence). The V gene lost 3 bases and the J gene lost 4 bases, with 10 bases spanning the gap. The CDR3 sequence is 13 residues long. The DNA for the CDR3 is TGTGCCAGCAGCTTCGATAGGGGGTACGAGCAGTACTTC. It is translated as CASSFDRGYEQYF. Full variable domain (missing parts from reference TRBV7-9 and TRBJ2-7): DTGVSQNPRHKITKRGQNVTFRCDPISEHNRLYWYRQTLGQGPEFLTYFQNEAQLEKSRLLSDRFSAERPKGSFSTLEIQRTEQGDSAMYLCASSFDRGYEQYFGPGTRLTVT.

This clone appeared a single time. The chain combines TRBV19 with TRBJ2-1, with 14 nucleotides matching TRBD2. The germline CDR1 and CDR2 sequences are LNHDA and SQIVND (reference sequence). Trimming removed 8 bases from V and 4 bases from J; junction bases left unmatched: 10. CDR3 length: 17 amino acids. CDR3 region: CASRTGTSGGLYNEQFF. DNA for the CDR3: TGTGCCAGTCGAACCGGGACTAGCGGGGGCCTTTACAATGAGCAGTTCTTC.

The chain joins TRBV29-1 to TRBJ2-5; D may be TRBD1 or TRBD2 (6 bases each). Germline values: CDR1 SQVTM, CDR2 ANQGSEA. V was shortened by 3 bases and J by 4 bases, with 15 bases between the two germline ends. The CDR3 is 14 residues long. The CDR3 region has the DNA TGCAGCGTTGAGGCCGGGGGCCTTGCAGAGACCCAGTACTTC. This translates into CSVEAGGLAETQYF.

This chain uses TRBV7-9 with TRBJ1-6; tentatively, D is TRBD1 (6 bases). Trimming cost V 5 bases and J 0 bases, with 11 bases left between them. CDR1 and CDR2 (germline): SEHNR, FQNEAQ (reference sequence). The CDR3 runs to 16 residues. The CDR3 nucleotides read TGTGCCAGCAGCCGGGACACGAGCTCCTATAATTCACCCCTCCACTTT. Protein: CASSRDTSSYNSPLHF. Complete variable domain (other parts from reference TRBV7-9 and TRBJ1-6): DTGVSQNPRHKITKRGQNVTFRCDPISEHNRLYWYRQTLGQGPEFLTYFQNEAQLEKSRLLSDRFSAERPKGSFSTLEIQRTEQGDSAMYLCASSRDTSSYNSPLHFGNGTRLTVT.

The chain uses TRBV19 and TRBJ2-7, with a weak D call TRBD2 (5 bases). Germline V gene sequence: CDR1 LNHDA, CDR2 SQIVND (reference sequence). This CDR3 is 10 amino acids long. V lost 11 bases and J lost 3, with 8 bases in between. The CDR3 DNA reads as TGTGCCTCGGGGAACTACGAGCAGTACTTC. This sequence encodes CASGNYEQYF.

The genes are TRBV2 and TRBJ2-5; 8 bases map to TRBD1. CDR3 size: 14 residues. Per the germline V gene, CDR1 is SNHLY and CDR2 is FYNNEI. V trimming: 4 bases; J trimming: 3 bases; junction bases outside the gene matches: 4. In DNA, the CDR3 is TGTGCCAGCAGTGCAAGACAGGGGAAAGAGACCCAGTACTTC. It codes for CASSARQGKETQYF.